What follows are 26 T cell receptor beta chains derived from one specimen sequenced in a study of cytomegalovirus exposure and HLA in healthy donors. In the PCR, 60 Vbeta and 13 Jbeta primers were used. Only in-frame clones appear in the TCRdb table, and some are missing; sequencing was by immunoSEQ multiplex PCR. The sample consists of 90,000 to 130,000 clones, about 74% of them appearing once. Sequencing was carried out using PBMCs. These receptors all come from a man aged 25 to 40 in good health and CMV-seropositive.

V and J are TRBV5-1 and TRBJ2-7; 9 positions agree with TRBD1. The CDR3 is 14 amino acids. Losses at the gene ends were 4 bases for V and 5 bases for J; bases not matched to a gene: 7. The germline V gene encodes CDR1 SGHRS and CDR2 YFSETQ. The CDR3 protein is CASSGGTGRDEQYF. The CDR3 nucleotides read TGCGCCAGCAGCGGGGGGACAGGGAGAGACGAGCAGTACTTC.

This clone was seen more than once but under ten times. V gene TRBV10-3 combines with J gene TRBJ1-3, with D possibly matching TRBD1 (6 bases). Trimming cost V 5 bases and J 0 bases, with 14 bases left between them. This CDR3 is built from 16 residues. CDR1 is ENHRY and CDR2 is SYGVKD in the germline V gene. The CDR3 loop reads CAISLGQTDSGNTIYF. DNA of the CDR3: TGTGCCATCAGTCTAGGACAGACAGACTCTGGAAACACCATATATTTT.

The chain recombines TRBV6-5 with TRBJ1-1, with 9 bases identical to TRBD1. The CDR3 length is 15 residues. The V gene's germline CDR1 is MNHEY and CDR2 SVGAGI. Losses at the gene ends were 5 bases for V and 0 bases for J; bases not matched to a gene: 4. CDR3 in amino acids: CASSPGTGLNTEAFF. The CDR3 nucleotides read TGTGCCAGCAGTCCCGGGACAGGGTTGAACACTGAAGCTTTCTTT.

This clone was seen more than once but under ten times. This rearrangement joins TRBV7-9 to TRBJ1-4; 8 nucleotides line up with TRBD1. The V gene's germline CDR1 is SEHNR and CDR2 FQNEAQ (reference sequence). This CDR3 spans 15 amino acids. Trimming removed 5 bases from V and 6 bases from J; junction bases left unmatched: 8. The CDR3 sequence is CASSLAGGLDEKLFF. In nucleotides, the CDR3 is TGTGCCAGCAGCCTTGCAGGGGGCTTGGATGAAAAACTGTTTTTT.

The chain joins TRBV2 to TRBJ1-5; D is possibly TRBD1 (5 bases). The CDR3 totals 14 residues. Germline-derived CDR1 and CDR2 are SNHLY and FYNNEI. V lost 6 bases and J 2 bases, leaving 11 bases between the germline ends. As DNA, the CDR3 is TGTGCCAGCAGCTCCGGGGGGGGCAATCAGCCCCAGCATTTT. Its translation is CASSSGGGNQPQHF.

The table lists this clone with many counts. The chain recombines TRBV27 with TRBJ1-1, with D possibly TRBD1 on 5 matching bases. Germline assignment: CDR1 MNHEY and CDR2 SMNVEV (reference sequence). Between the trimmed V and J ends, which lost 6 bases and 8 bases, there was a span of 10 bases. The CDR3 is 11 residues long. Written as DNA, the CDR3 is TGTGCCAGCAGGTCGGCAGGGGAAGCTTTCTTT. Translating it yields CASRSAGEAFF.

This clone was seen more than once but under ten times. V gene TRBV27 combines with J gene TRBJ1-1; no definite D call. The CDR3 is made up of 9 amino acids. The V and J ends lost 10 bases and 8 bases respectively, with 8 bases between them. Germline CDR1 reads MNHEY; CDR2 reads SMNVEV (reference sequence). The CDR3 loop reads CATNSEAFF. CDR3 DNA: TGTGCCACCAACAGCGAAGCTTTCTTT.

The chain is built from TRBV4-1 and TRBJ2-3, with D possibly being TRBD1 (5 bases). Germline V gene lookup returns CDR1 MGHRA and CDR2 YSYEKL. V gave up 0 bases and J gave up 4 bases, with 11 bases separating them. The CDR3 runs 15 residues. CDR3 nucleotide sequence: TGCGCCAGCAGCCAAGAGAGCAGGGTTCCAGATACGCAGTATTTT. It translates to CASSQESRVPDTQYF.

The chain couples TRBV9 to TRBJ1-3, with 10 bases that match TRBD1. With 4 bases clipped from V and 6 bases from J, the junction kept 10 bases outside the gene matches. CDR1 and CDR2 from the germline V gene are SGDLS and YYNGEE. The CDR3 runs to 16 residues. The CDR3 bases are TGTGCCAGCAGCCCCGAGGGACAGGGGTCATTAAACACCATATATTTT. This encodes CASSPEGQGSLNTIYF.

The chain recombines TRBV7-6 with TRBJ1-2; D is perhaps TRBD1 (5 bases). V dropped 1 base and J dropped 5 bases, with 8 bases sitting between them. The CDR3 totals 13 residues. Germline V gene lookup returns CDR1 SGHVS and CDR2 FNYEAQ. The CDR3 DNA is TGTGCCAGCAGCTTAGACGACAGATATGGCTACACCTTC. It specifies CASSLDDRYGYTF.

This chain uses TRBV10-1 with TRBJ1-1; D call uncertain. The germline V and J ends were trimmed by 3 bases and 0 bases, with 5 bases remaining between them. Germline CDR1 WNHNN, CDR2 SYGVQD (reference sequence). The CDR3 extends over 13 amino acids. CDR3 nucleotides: TGCGCCAGCAGTGAACTGCTGAACACTGAAGCTTTCTTT. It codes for CASSELLNTEAFF.

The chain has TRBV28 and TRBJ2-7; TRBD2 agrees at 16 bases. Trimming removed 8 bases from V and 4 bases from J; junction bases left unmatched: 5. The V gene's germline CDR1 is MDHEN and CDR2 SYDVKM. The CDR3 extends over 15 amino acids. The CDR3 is CASSGTSGGAYEQYF. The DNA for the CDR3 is TGTGCCAGCTCTGGGACTAGCGGGGGGGCTTACGAGCAGTACTTC.

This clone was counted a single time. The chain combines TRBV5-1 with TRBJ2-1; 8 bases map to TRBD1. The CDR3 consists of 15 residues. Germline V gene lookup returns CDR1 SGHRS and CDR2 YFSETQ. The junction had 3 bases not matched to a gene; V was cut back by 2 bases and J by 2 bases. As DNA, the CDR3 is TGCGCCAGCAGCTTATCAGGGGGCCCCTACAATGAGCAGTTCTTC. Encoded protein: CASSLSGGPYNEQFF.

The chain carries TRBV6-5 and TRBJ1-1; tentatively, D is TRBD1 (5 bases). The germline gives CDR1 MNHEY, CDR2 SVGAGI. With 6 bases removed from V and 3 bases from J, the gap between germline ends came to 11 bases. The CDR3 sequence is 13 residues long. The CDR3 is CASSAGGDTEAFF. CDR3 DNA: TGTGCCAGCAGCGCGGGGGGGGACACTGAAGCTTTCTTT.

This CDR3 is CASSFWTGSYEQYF. In nucleotides, the CDR3 is TGTGCCAGCAGCTTCTGGACAGGTTCGTACGAGCAGTACTTC. J is TRBJ2-7 and V is TRBV5-7; TRBD1 aligns across 7 bases. TRBV5-7 is placed among ORFs of uncertain function. This CDR3 is 14 amino acids long. The J segment lost 4 bases and the V segment lost 2 bases, leaving 6 bases of the junction unmatched.

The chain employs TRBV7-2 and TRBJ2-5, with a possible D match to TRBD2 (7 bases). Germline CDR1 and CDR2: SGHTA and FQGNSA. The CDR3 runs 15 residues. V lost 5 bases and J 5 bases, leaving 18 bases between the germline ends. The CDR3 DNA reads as TGTGCCAGCAGCCCGGATTCGGGGGGCCGGGAGACCCAGTACTTC. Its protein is CASSPDSGGRETQYF.

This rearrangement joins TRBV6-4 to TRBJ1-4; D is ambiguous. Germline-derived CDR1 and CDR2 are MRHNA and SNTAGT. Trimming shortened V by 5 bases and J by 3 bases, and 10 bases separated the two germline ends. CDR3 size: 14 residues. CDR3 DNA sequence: TGTGCCAGCAGTAGTGCACGGTCTAATGAAAAACTGTTTTTT. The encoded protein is CASSSARSNEKLFF.

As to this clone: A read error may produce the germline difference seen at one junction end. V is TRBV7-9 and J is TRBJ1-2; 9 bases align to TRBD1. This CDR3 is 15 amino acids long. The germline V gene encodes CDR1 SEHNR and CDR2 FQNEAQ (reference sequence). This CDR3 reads CSSRRGTGITYGYTF. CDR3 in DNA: TGTTCCAGCAGGCGGGGGACAGGGATCACCTATGGCTACACCTTC.

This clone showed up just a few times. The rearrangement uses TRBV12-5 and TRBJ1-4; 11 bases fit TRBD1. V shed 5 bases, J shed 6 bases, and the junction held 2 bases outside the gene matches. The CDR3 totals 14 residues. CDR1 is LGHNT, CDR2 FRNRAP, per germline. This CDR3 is CASGLGQGDEKLFF. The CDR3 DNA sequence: TGTGCTAGTGGTCTGGGACAGGGGGATGAAAAACTGTTTTTT.

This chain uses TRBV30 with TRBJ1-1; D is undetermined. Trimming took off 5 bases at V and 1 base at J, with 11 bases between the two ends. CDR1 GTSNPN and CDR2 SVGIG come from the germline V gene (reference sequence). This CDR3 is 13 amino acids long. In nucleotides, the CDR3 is TGTGCCTGGTCCCCTGAGGCGAACACTGAAGCTTTCTTT. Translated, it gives CAWSPEANTEAFF.

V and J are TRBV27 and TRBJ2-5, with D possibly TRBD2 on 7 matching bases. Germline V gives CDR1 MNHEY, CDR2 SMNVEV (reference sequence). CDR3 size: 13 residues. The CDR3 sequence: CAGGGGYQETQYF. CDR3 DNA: TGTGCGGGGGGCGGGGGTTACCAAGAGACCCAGTACTTC.

The chain's CDR3 is CASSRTGEHTEAFF. The CDR3 nucleotides read TGTGCCAGCAGTCGGACAGGGGAACACACTGAAGCTTTCTTT. The chain uses TRBV2 and TRBJ1-1; 9 positions match TRBD1. J lost 3 bases, V lost 5 bases, and 4 bases had no gene match. CDR3 length equals 14 residues. Per germline, CDR1 SNHLY and CDR2 FYNNEI.

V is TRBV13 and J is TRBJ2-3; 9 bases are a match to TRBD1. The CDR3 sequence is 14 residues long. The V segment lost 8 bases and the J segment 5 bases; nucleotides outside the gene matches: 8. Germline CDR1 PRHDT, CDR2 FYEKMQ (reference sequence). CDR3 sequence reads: CASQDRGGKDTQYF. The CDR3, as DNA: TGTGCCAGCCAGGACAGGGGAGGGAAAGATACGCAGTATTTT. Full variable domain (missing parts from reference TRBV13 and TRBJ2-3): AAGVIQSPRHLIKEKRETATLKCYPIPRHDTVYWYQQGPGQDPQFLISFYEKMQSDKGSIPDRFSAQQFSDYHSELNMSSLELGDSALYFCASQDRGGKDTQYFGPGTRLTVL.

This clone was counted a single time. This CDR3 reads CASSPTTGAEAYEQYF. CDR3 sequence (DNA): TGTGCCAGCTCACCAACGACAGGGGCCGAAGCCTACGAGCAGTACTTC. V is TRBV18 and J is TRBJ2-7; 8 nucleotides align to TRBD1. Looked up from germline, CDR1 is KGHSH and CDR2 is LQKENI. V lost 2 bases and J lost 2; bases outside the gene matches: 8. This CDR3 comprises 16 residues.

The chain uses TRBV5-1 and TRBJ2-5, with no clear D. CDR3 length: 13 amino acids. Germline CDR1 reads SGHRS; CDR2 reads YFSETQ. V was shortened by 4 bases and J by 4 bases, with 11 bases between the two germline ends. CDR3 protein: CASSRRLRETQYF. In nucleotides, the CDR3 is TGCGCCAGCAGCAGGCGACTGAGAGAGACCCAGTACTTC.

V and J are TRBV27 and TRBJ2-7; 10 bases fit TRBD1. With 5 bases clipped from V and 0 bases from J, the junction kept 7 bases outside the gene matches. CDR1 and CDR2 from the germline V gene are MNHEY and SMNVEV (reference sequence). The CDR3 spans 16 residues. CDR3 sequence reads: CASSAGTGAFSYEQYF. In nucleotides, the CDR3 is TGTGCCAGCAGTGCCGGGACAGGGGCCTTCTCCTACGAGCAGTACTTC.